This T cell receptor (beta chain) was captured in a study of cytomegalovirus exposure and HLA in healthy donors. As for the study in general: Some 85 million unique TCRs, all from HLA-typed donors, were included in an early release of the data.

The primer mix had 60 Vbeta and 13 Jbeta primers. Clones were sequenced by immunoSEQ multiplex PCR, and TCRdb holds only the in-frame ones, with some missing. The data show some 150,000 clones, with about two thirds seen just once and around 2.3% held by the top ten. Notes on the study in general: Later analysis revealed greater clonal expansion in HLA-associated TCR beta chains than in equally common others. Later analysis showed TCR association rates varying by HLA locus, highest for DRB1 and lowest for HLA-C. The study recorded 150 to 200 TCR beta chains that were cytomegalovirus-associated.

About this clone itself: The antigen is undetermined.

The sequence came from a human donor in good health. Sequences were obtained from PBMCs.

CDR3 loop: CASSLQTNYGYTF. CDR3 nucleotides: TGTGCCAGCAGTTTACAGACCAACTATGGCTACACCTTC. V is TRBV6-5 and J is TRBJ1-2, with D hard to call. Germline V gene data show CDR1 as MNHEY and CDR2 as SVGAGI. This CDR3 comprises 13 residues. Trimming cost V 4 bases and J 2 bases, with 8 bases left between them.